This TCR beta chain was identified in a study of Graves' ophthalmopathy and Graves' hyperthyroidism. Points from the study as a whole: In blood appeared most of the expanded thyroid clonotypes whose frequency exceeded 0.001.

Amplified material comprised TCR beta CDR3 regions derived from RNA transcripts. An initial RT-PCR round employing HTBI primers preceded a second-round multiplex PCR. MiXCR, run by TCRdb on the multiplex PCR reads, gives a single entry per CDR3 protein. The sample carries 200,000 to 300,000 distinct CDR3 sequences, roughly 50% recorded once. With regard to this clonotype: Its antigen is unknown. A much larger clonotype is one base distant, so this may be a read error.

This CDR3 region has 12 residues. V dropped 2 bases and J dropped 5 bases, with 7 bases sitting between them. Germline CDR1 and CDR2: ENHRY and SYGVKD. The TCR was taken from an adult man with Graves' ophthalmopathy. This sequence joins TRBV10-3 and TRBJ2-7; D remains ambiguous. Sequenced: peripheral blood. CDR3 in DNA: TGTGCCATCAGTGAGCAGGTGGACGAGCAGTACTTC. It codes for CAISEQVDEQYF.